A selection of T cell receptor beta chains follows, all from one sample in a study of beta chain features in type 1 diabetes. The data were produced by immunoSEQ multiplex PCR, yet TCRdb's version contains in-frame clones alone and is incomplete. In the table there are 350,000 to 450,000 clones, about 16% of which are singletons. Input material: naive CD4+ T cells from blood. The receptors stem from a woman aged 18-35 years in good health. The CDR3 runs from the conserved cysteine through the conserved F or W. D genes are given only for firm matches. Clone size is not always given. Where it is, it says once, few, many or a class for expanded clones.

abundance: NA; v_gene: TRBV18; d_gene: NA; j_gene: TRBJ1-5; CDR3nt: TGTGCCAGCTCATTGGGGCAGAACAATCAGCCCCAGCATTTT; CDR3aa: CASSLGQNNQPQHF
abundance: NA; v_gene: TRBV15; d_gene: TRBD1; j_gene: TRBJ1-3; CDR3nt: TGTGCCACCAGCCACTACAGGGGGCGTGGAAACACCATATATTTT; CDR3aa: CATSHYRGRGNTIYF
abundance: few; v_gene: TRBV7-7; d_gene: NA; j_gene: TRBJ2-1; CDR3nt: TGTGCTAGCAGCTTAGGCAGGGACAATGAGCAGTTCTTC; CDR3aa: CASSLGRDNEQFF
abundance: few; v_gene: TRBV7-3; d_gene: NA; j_gene: TRBJ2-1; CDR3nt: TGTGCCAGCAGCTCCTTACAGGGTAGGAATGAGCAGTTCTTC; CDR3aa: CASSSLQGRNEQFF
abundance: NA; v_gene: TRBV7-2; d_gene: TRBD2; j_gene: TRBJ2-1; CDR3nt: TGTGCCAGCAGCTATAGCGGGACCAACAATGAGCAGTTCTTC; CDR3aa: CASSYSGTNNEQFF
abundance: NA; v_gene: TRBV6-1; d_gene: NA; j_gene: TRBJ2-7; CDR3nt: TGTGCCAGCAGTGAACTGGGCGGGGAGCAGTACTTC; CDR3aa: CASSELGGEQYF
abundance: few; v_gene: TRBV29-1; d_gene: TRBD2; j_gene: TRBJ2-5; CDR3nt: TGCAGCGTTGATCTAGCGGGAGCAGAGACCCAGTACTTC; CDR3aa: CSVDLAGAETQYF
abundance: NA; v_gene: TRBV11-2; d_gene: NA; j_gene: TRBJ1-5; CDR3nt: TGTGCCAGCAGATCCGGCCCTAGGAGCAATCAGCCCCAGCATTTT; CDR3aa: CASRSGPRSNQPQHF
abundance: NA; v_gene: TRBV25-1; d_gene: TRBD2; j_gene: TRBJ2-7; CDR3nt: TGTGCCAGCAGTACCCGGACTAGCGGGTCCTACGAGCAGTACTTC; CDR3aa: CASSTRTSGSYEQYF
abundance: NA; v_gene: TRBV18; d_gene: NA; j_gene: TRBJ2-1; CDR3nt: TGTGCCAGCTCACCGAGGACTTCCGCGAATGAGCAGTTCTTC; CDR3aa: CASSPRTSANEQFF
abundance: NA; v_gene: TRBV25-1; d_gene: NA; j_gene: TRBJ2-1; CDR3nt: TGTGCCAGCAGTGCCCTTGAGCAGTTCTTC; CDR3aa: CASSALEQFF
abundance: NA; v_gene: TRBV2; d_gene: NA; j_gene: TRBJ2-1; CDR3nt: TGTGCCAGCAGGCCTAGCGCCGTAACCTACAATGAGCAGTTCTTC; CDR3aa: CASRPSAVTYNEQFF
abundance: few; v_gene: TRBV2; d_gene: NA; j_gene: TRBJ2-7; CDR3nt: TGTGCCAGCAGTGAATTCCTCAGGGTCAACGAGCAGTACTTC; CDR3aa: CASSEFLRVNEQYF
abundance: few; v_gene: TRBV30; d_gene: NA; j_gene: TRBJ2-1; CDR3nt: TGTGCCTGGAGTGTGCCCCGCAGATACAATGAGCAGTTCTTC; CDR3aa: CAWSVPRRYNEQFF